This entry lists 32 T cell receptor beta chains sequenced from one sample in a study of blood T cell repertoires in COVID-19 (dated by TCRdb to 2018 to 2020). Library preparation used the immunoSEQ multiplex PCR assay. TCRdb re-hosts the immuneACCESS table, in-frame sequences only. Its copies lack some clones; in the studies checked, an unresolved V gene accounts for under half of them, and the cause for the rest is not known. This sample gives about 200,000 clones in total; around 83% of them show up just once. The top ten hold 8% to 10% of the sample. The sequenced sample was peripheral blood. These receptors all come from a woman over 75 with COVID-19, enrolled during active disease.

The J gene is TRBJ1-4, the V gene TRBV28; D not certain. CDR3 size: 13 residues. The germline V and J ends were trimmed by 4 bases and 4 bases, with 7 bases remaining between them. The germline CDR1 and CDR2 sequences are MDHEN and SYDVKM. This chain's CDR3 is CASSSPRNEKLFF. In DNA form, the CDR3 reads TGTGCCAGCAGTTCCCCGCGTAATGAAAAACTGTTTTTT.

The chain employs TRBV7-2 and TRBJ1-5; 10 bases map to TRBD1. J lost 5 bases, V lost 5 bases, and 3 bases had no gene match. CDR1 and CDR2 (germline): SGHTA, FQGNSA. CDR3 length: 14 amino acids. The CDR3 DNA reads TGTGCCAGCAGCGACAGGGGGCCCGATCAGCCCCAGCATTTT. Amino acid sequence: CASSDRGPDQPQHF.

This clone came up many times. V is TRBV6-1 and J is TRBJ2-3; 9 bases are shared with TRBD2. Looked up from germline, CDR1 is MNHNS and CDR2 is SASEGT. The CDR3 extends over 19 amino acids. With V trimmed by 3 bases and J by 1 base, 14 bases remained unmatched. This CDR3 reads CASSDRLAGWAGGTDTQYF. Here the CDR3 DNA reads TGTGCCAGCAGTGACCGGCTAGCGGGATGGGCGGGGGGCACAGATACGCAGTATTTT.

Only one count was recorded for this clone. The genes are TRBV6-2 or TRBV6-3 and TRBJ1-6; possible D gene TRBD1, 6 bases. V lost 5 bases, J lost 7 bases, and 15 bases lay in between. This CDR3 contains 15 residues. Germline-derived CDR1 and CDR2 are MNHEY and SVGEGT. The CDR3 region has the DNA TGTGCCAGCAGTATTCTTGTGCAGGGGAATTCACCCCTCCACTTT. This encodes CASSILVQGNSPLHF.

The V call is TRBV6-5, the J call TRBJ1-2; 7 positions agree with TRBD1. The V and J ends lost 5 bases and 2 bases, in that order; junction bases with no gene match: 5. Germline CDR1 is MNHEY and CDR2 is SVGAGI. The CDR3 loop spans 14 amino acids. This CDR3 is CASSTTTGNYGYTF. DNA of the CDR3: TGTGCCAGCAGTACTACGACAGGGAACTATGGCTACACCTTC.

The chain recombines TRBV7-2 with TRBJ1-1; unclear D gene. The CDR3 runs to 14 residues. The V end lost 5 bases, the J end lost 1 base, and 11 bases lay between the germline ends. CDR1 is SGHTA, CDR2 FQGNSA, per germline. The CDR3 DNA sequence: TGTGCCAGCAGCCCCCTCGGCGGGAACACTGAAGCTTTCTTT. It encodes CASSPLGGNTEAFF. The full variable domain, rest sourced from reference TRBV7-2 and TRBJ1-1, is GAGVSQSPSNKVTEKGKDVELRCDPISGHTALYWYRQSLGQGLEFLIYFQGNSAPDKSGLPSDRFSAERTGGSVSTLTIQRTQQEDSAVYLCASSPLGGNTEAFFGQGTRLTVV.

V and J are TRBV10-3 and TRBJ2-2, with 8 nucleotides matching TRBD2. With 4 bases clipped from V and 5 bases from J, the junction kept 6 bases outside the gene matches. The CDR3 is 15 amino acids. The V gene's germline CDR1 is ENHRY and CDR2 SYGVKD. The chain's CDR3 is CAISGTGGQTGELFF. The DNA for the CDR3 is TGTGCCATCAGTGGCACGGGGGGGCAGACCGGGGAGCTGTTTTTT.

The genes are TRBV28 and TRBJ1-2, with unresolved D. This CDR3 spans 12 amino acids. V was pared by 3 bases and J by 3 bases, with 5 bases between. CDR1 and CDR2 (germline): MDHEN, SYDVKM. In DNA form, the CDR3 reads TGTGCCAGCAGTTTGCGCTACTATGGCTACACCTTC. Translation gives CASSLRYYGYTF.

The chain couples TRBV28 to TRBJ2-3; 7 positions match TRBD2. With 2 bases clipped from V and 3 bases from J, the junction kept 2 bases outside the gene matches. This CDR3 has 14 amino acids. Germline values: CDR1 MDHEN, CDR2 SYDVKM. CDR3 bases: TGTGCCAGCAGTTTAGCGGGAGTAACAGATACGCAGTATTTT. This codes for CASSLAGVTDTQYF.

V usage is TRBV27 and J usage is TRBJ2-7, with 16 bases that match TRBD2. The V gene end was trimmed by 5 bases and the J gene end by 6 bases; junction bases not matched to a gene: 7. This CDR3 has 16 amino acids. Germline CDR1 is MNHEY and CDR2 is SMNVEV (reference sequence). The CDR3 DNA follows: TGTGCCAGCAGTCCAACGGGACTAGCGGGAGGGCGCGAGCAGTACTTC. It yields the protein CASSPTGLAGGREQYF.

CDR3 protein: CASSLDDRGGYTF. The CDR3 region has the DNA TGTGCCAGCAGCCTGGACGATCGCGGTGGCTACACCTTC. The chain recombines TRBV5-4 with TRBJ1-2; D gene ambiguous. V lost 4 bases and J lost 7, with 14 bases in between. Looked up from germline, CDR1 is SGHNT and CDR2 is YYREEE (reference sequence). This CDR3 comprises 13 residues.

CDR3 amino acids: CASSMGQKNQETQYF. Here the CDR3 DNA reads TGTGCCAGTAGTATGGGACAGAAAAACCAAGAGACCCAGTACTTC. The chain links TRBV19 to TRBJ2-5, with TRBD1 matching over 7 bases. This CDR3 has 15 residues. V gave up 3 bases and J gave up 0 bases; unmatched junction bases: 4. The V gene's germline CDR1 is LNHDA and CDR2 SQIVND (reference sequence). Full variable domain (remainder filled in from reference TRBV19 and TRBJ2-5): DGGITQSPKYLFRKEGQNVTLSCEQNLNHDAMYWYRQDPGQGLRLIYYSQIVNDFQKGDIAEGYSVSREKKESFPLTVTSAQKNPTAFYLCASSMGQKNQETQYFGPGTRLLVL.

The chain recombines TRBV5-1 with TRBJ1-1; 10 positions match TRBD1. Germline CDR1 and CDR2: SGHRS and YFSETQ. CDR3 length: 18 amino acids. Losses at the gene ends were 3 bases for V and 0 bases for J; bases not matched to a gene: 11. The CDR3 here is CASSWGSGQGHLNTEAFF. CDR3 nucleotides: TGCGCCAGCAGCTGGGGGTCGGGACAGGGGCACCTGAACACTGAAGCTTTCTTT. The full variable domain, rest sourced from reference TRBV5-1 and TRBJ1-1, is KAGVTQTPRYLIKTRGQQVTLSCSPISGHRSVSWYQQTPGQGLQFLFEYFSETQRNKGNFPGRFSGRQFSNSRSEMNVSTLELGDSALYLCASSWGSGQGHLNTEAFFGQGTRLTVV.

The chain employs TRBV5-4 and TRBJ2-5; D might be TRBD2 (6 bases). Trimming removed 10 bases at V and 1 base at J, with 14 bases between. Germline V CDR1 and CDR2: SGHNT, YYREEE (reference sequence). The length of the CDR3 is 13 residues. The CDR3 coding sequence is TGTGCCTCCATGGGAGGTTCCCAAGAGACCCAGTACTTC. This encodes CASMGGSQETQYF.

The rearrangement joins TRBV28 to TRBJ1-2; D gene ambiguous. Trimming left V 6 bases short and J 7 bases short, with 15 bases between. CDR1 and CDR2 (germline): MDHEN, SYDVKM. The CDR3 extends over 13 amino acids. DNA of the CDR3: TGTGCCAGCAGCCCAAGCGGGGTGGTTGGCTACACCTTC. It codes for CASSPSGVVGYTF.

This chain joins TRBV2 and TRBJ1-4; 8 bases agree with TRBD1. V was pared by 6 bases and J by 1 base, with 4 bases of the junction left unmatched. The CDR3 has 15 amino acids. Germline CDR1 reads SNHLY; CDR2 reads FYNNEI. Written as DNA, the CDR3 is TGTGCCAGCAGACGAACAGGGGGAACTAATGAAAAACTGTTTTTT. Translation: CASRRTGGTNEKLFF.

DNA for the CDR3: TGTGCCAGCAGCTGGACCGCAGGGGGTTCTGGAAACACCATATATTTT. Encoded protein: CASSWTAGGSGNTIYF. The V and J genes are TRBV5-4 and TRBJ1-3; 7 positions agree with TRBD1. The germline CDR1 and CDR2 sequences are SGHNT and YYREEE (reference sequence). The CDR3 length is 16 residues. The trim removed 3 bases at V and 1 base at J, leaving 7 bases unmatched.

The rearrangement links TRBV12-3 or TRBV12-4 to TRBJ1-4; D is ambiguous. The CDR3 loop spans 11 amino acids. Trimming cost V 3 bases and J 6 bases, with 2 bases left between them. Here the CDR3 DNA reads TGTGCCAGCAGTTTCTATGAAAAACTGTTTTTT. Its protein product is CASSFYEKLFF.

The rearrangement links TRBV4-2 to TRBJ1-1; 9 nucleotides match TRBD1. Per germline, CDR1 LGHNA and CDR2 YNFKEQ. Trimming cost V 3 bases and J 8 bases; bases outside gene matches: 10. The CDR3 covers 15 residues. CDR3 region: CASSQETGTGREAFF. The CDR3 DNA follows: TGTGCCAGCAGCCAGGAGACCGGGACAGGGAGAGAAGCTTTCTTT.

The chain has TRBV29-1 and TRBJ1-1; TRBD1 aligns across 7 bases. V trimming: 7 bases; J trimming: 6 bases; junction bases outside the gene matches: 14. The CDR3 is made up of 14 amino acids. Germline V CDR1 and CDR2: SQVTM, ANQGSEA. Here the CDR3 reads CSGRQGGKGAEAFF. The CDR3 DNA is TGCAGCGGGAGACAGGGAGGAAAGGGGGCTGAAGCTTTCTTT.

CDR3 coding DNA: TGTGCCAGTAGCTCTATGGGCGGGATCTTTGACAATGAGCAGTTCTTC. This codes for CASSSMGGIFDNEQFF. The V and J genes are TRBV19 and TRBJ2-1, with D possibly TRBD2 on 6 matching bases. Germline loops: CDR1 LNHDA, CDR2 SQIVND (reference sequence). The CDR3 length is 16 residues. The V end was cut by 6 bases, the J end by 5 bases, with 20 bases between. The full variable domain, its missing parts supplied by reference TRBV19 and TRBJ2-1, is DGGITQSPKYLFRKEGQNVTLSCEQNLNHDAMYWYRQDPGQGLRLIYYSQIVNDFQKGDIAEGYSVSREKKESFPLTVTSAQKNPTAFYLCASSSMGGIFDNEQFFGPGTRLTVL.

The chain joins TRBV11-2 to TRBJ2-7, with 10 bases matching TRBD2. Germline-derived CDR1 and CDR2 are SGHAT and FQNNGV. Trimming cost V 3 bases and J 4 bases; bases outside gene matches: 9. This CDR3 contains 16 residues. CDR3 protein: CASSFPPSGSRYEQYF. CDR3 nucleotides: TGTGCCAGCAGCTTCCCCCCTAGCGGGAGTAGATACGAGCAGTACTTC. Full variable domain (remainder filled in from reference TRBV11-2 and TRBJ2-7): EAGVAQSPRYKIIEKRQSVAFWCNPISGHATLYWYQQILGQGPKLLIQFQNNGVVDDSQLPKDRFSAERLKGVDSTLKIQPAKLEDSAVYLCASSFPPSGSRYEQYFGPGTRLTVT.

Note on this clone: Other DNA sequences in this sample translate to the same CDR3. J is TRBJ2-7 and V is TRBV18; possibly TRBD1 for D (6 bases). Trimming took 3 bases from V and 0 from J, leaving 12 bases between them. Germline assignment: CDR1 KGHSH and CDR2 LQKENI. The CDR3 has 15 amino acids. CDR3 residues: CASSPVTGSSYEQYF. The CDR3 DNA reads TGTGCCAGCTCACCGGTAACAGGGAGCTCCTACGAGCAGTACTTC.

The J gene is TRBJ2-7, the V gene TRBV6-5; 7 positions match TRBD2. Germline V gene lookup returns CDR1 MNHEY and CDR2 SVGAGI. The V gene end was trimmed by 4 bases and the J gene end by 1 base; junction bases not matched to a gene: 4. The CDR3 has 14 residues. CDR3: CASSWGGVSYEQYF. In DNA, the CDR3 is TGTGCCAGCAGTTGGGGGGGGGTGTCCTACGAGCAGTACTTC.

In regard to this clone: A read error may account for a junction end that differs from germline. V and J are TRBV7-7 and TRBJ2-7; 7 bases are shared with TRBD1. Germline V gene lookup returns CDR1 SSHAT and CDR2 FNYEAQ (reference sequence). The CDR3 extends over 14 amino acids. CDR3 nucleotides: TGTGCTAGCAGCTTAGCGTGGGACAGCAACGAGCAGTACTTC. Translating it yields CASSLAWDSNEQYF.

The chain joins TRBV30 to TRBJ1-1; the D gene is possibly TRBD1 (5 bases). Trimming took 5 bases from V and 1 from J, leaving 8 bases between them. The CDR3 spans 12 residues. Germline V gene lookup returns CDR1 GTSNPN and CDR2 SVGIG (reference sequence). CDR3 in DNA: TGTGCCTGGGACAGATGGAACACTGAAGCTTTCTTT. This gives the protein CAWDRWNTEAFF.

Comment on this clone: This sample also contains other DNA sequences that code for the same CDR3. The V call is TRBV5-1, the J call TRBJ1-2; no clear D. Trimming removed 4 bases at V and 2 bases at J, with 9 bases between. This CDR3 contains 13 residues. The V gene's germline CDR1 is SGHRS and CDR2 YFSETQ. The CDR3 DNA reads as TGCGCCAGCAGCCTTGACATCAACTATGGCTACACCTTC. It translates to CASSLDINYGYTF.

The rearrangement uses TRBV5-1 and TRBJ2-2; possibly TRBD2 for D (6 bases). The CDR3 has 15 residues. Looked up from germline, CDR1 is SGHRS and CDR2 is YFSETQ. Deletions cut 4 bases from V and 7 bases from J, with 17 bases between. The CDR3: CASSPGLVRGGELFF. The CDR3 nucleotides read TGCGCCAGCAGCCCCGGGCTTGTGCGGGGCGGGGAGCTGTTTTTT.

CDR3 DNA sequence: TGTGCCAGCAGCTTATATCCAGACAGGGGGGCTGGCTACACCTTC. The encoded protein is CASSLYPDRGAGYTF. V usage is TRBV7-9 and J usage is TRBJ1-2; 9 bases line up with TRBD1. Germline assignment: CDR1 SEHNR and CDR2 FQNEAQ (reference sequence). V lost 2 bases and J lost 7; bases outside the gene matches: 8. This CDR3 region has 15 residues.

This sequence joins TRBV18 and TRBJ1-3; D ambiguous. CDR3 size: 13 residues. Germline CDR1 reads KGHSH; CDR2 reads LQKENI. V lost 6 bases and J lost 4, with 10 bases in between. The CDR3 loop is CASSLAPGNTIYF. The CDR3 nucleotides read TGTGCCAGCTCCCTAGCCCCGGGAAACACCATATATTTT.

The chain is built from TRBV7-9 and TRBJ2-7, with TRBD1 identical over 9 bases. This CDR3 comprises 14 residues. Trimming removed 2 bases from V and 5 bases from J; junction bases left unmatched: 4. Looked up from germline, CDR1 is SEHNR and CDR2 is FQNEAQ (reference sequence). CDR3 residues: CASSLFGTGNEQYF. CDR3 DNA: TGTGCCAGCAGCTTATTTGGGACAGGGAACGAGCAGTACTTC. The full variable domain, completed using reference TRBV7-9 and TRBJ2-7, is DTGVSQNPRHKITKRGQNVTFRCDPISEHNRLYWYRQTLGQGPEFLTYFQNEAQLEKSRLLSDRFSAERPKGSFSTLEIQRTEQGDSAMYLCASSLFGTGNEQYFGPGTRLTVT.

This sequence joins TRBV21-1 and TRBJ1-2; TRBD1, as called in the table, went unchecked against the DNA. TRBV21-1 is a documented pseudogene. The CDR3 covers 14 residues. The CDR3 nucleotides read TGTGCCAGCAGCGCACAGGGTTCCCACTATGGCTACACCTTC. It specifies CASSAQGSHYGYTF.